This T cell receptor (beta chain) is drawn from a study of Ad26.COV2.S vaccination and SARS-CoV-2 variants. Germline loops: CDR1 SGHNT, CDR2 YYREEE (reference sequence). V lost 4 bases and J 0 bases, leaving 14 bases between the germline ends. This CDR3 comprises 15 residues. Study conclusions and caveats: Spike-specific TCR breadth was greater in vaccine than placebo recipients.

TCRdb's table, derived via immunoSEQ multiplex PCR, lists solely in-frame clones and lacks some. This sample has 440,000 or so clones, with about 90% found just once. Treatment specified: roughly 19 received Ad26.COV2.S at low or high dose, single or two shots; 5 received placebo; per-sample allocation not given. All samples were drawn on day 63, counting from the first vaccine or placebo injection. The count of this clone is one. Its cognate antigen is unknown. This clonotype originated in a person aged 18-60 years who received the Ad26.COV2.S COVID-19 vaccine or a placebo. The source was peripheral blood, collected in a trial of Ad26.COV2.S vaccine versus placebo. The V gene is TRBV5-4, the J gene TRBJ2-7; possible D gene TRBD1, 5 bases. The CDR3 region is CASSSGAVLSYEQYF. The CDR3 region has the DNA TGTGCCAGCAGCAGTGGGGCAGTCCTCTCCTACGAGCAGTACTTC.